The 27 T cell receptor beta chains below were found in one sample sequenced in a study of vaccination and CD4 T cells after COVID-19. Treatment of the sample: approximately 11-day PBMC culture with coronavirus spike peptide pools or control peptides (ViraFEST assay). Their recognized antigens are unknown. The Oncomine TCR Beta short-read assay generated sequence data from the DNA of cultured CD4+ T cells. TCRdb redid the calling of the PCR reads with MiXCR, one entry per CDR3 protein. The sample records about 12,000 distinct CDR3 sequences, approximately 37% being singletons. Sequenced: cultured CD4+ T cells from blood. These receptors came from a human donor with COVID-19.

This clonotype was observed a few times. Here the CDR3 reads CATSDGGQGGEKLFF. The CDR3 nucleotides read TGTGCCACCAGTGACGGAGGGCAGGGTGGGGAAAAACTGTTTTTT. This chain connects TRBV24-1 to TRBJ1-4; weak D call: TRBD1 (5 bases). Germline lookup yields CDR1 KGHDR and CDR2 SFDVKD. V lost 4 bases, J lost 8 bases, and 16 bases lay in between. The CDR3 is made up of 15 amino acids.

This clonotype was detected only a few times. The genes are TRBV6-5 and TRBJ1-1, with a tentative D call TRBD1 (5 bases). Trimming cost V 0 bases and J 0 bases, with 17 bases left between them. CDR1 MNHEY and CDR2 SVGAGI come from the germline V gene. The CDR3 extends over 18 amino acids. CDR3 nucleotide sequence: TGTGCCAGCAGTTACTCGCAGGGCCTTGGTTCCTTGAACACTGAAGCTTTCTTT. The encoded protein is CASSYSQGLGSLNTEAFF.

By sample fraction, this clonotype is medium-sized (0.01 to 0.1%). This sequence joins TRBV6-1 and TRBJ2-3; TRBD2 might be the D (7 bases). The CDR3 length is 14 residues. CDR1 is MNHNS, CDR2 SASEGT, per germline. V lost 3 bases and J 6 bases, leaving 13 bases between the germline ends. The CDR3 DNA sequence: TGTGCCAGCAGTGACACGGCGGGGGCGGATACGCAGTATTTT. It yields the protein CASSDTAGADTQYF.

This clonotype appeared a few times. The chain couples TRBV24-1 to TRBJ2-5; D may match TRBD1 or TRBD2 (5 bases each). With 5 bases removed from V and 2 bases from J, the gap between germline ends came to 11 bases. This CDR3 region has 14 residues. Germline CDR1 KGHDR, CDR2 SFDVKD. The CDR3 DNA reads TGTGCCACCAGTGCCCTGGGGGAACAAGAGACCCAGTACTTC. Translated, it gives CATSALGEQETQYF.

The rearrangement links TRBV7-9 to TRBJ2-7, with D possibly matching TRBD1 (6 bases). CDR1 and CDR2 from the germline V gene are SEHNR and FQNEAQ (reference sequence). The CDR3 has 14 amino acids. V lost 3 bases and J 3 bases, leaving 12 bases between the germline ends. The CDR3 DNA reads as TGTGCCAGCAGCTTCGAGGGGGTAAGCTACGAGCAGTACTTC. Its translation is CASSFEGVSYEQYF.

This chain links TRBV28 with TRBJ2-7, with D maybe TRBD2 (6 bases). Trimming stripped 8 bases from V and 3 bases from J, with 20 bases between. The CDR3 runs 15 residues. Germline V gene lookup returns CDR1 MDHEN and CDR2 SYDVKM. The CDR3 loop reads CASVSEGLALYEQYF. The CDR3 nucleotides read TGTGCCAGCGTCTCGGAGGGGCTAGCCCTCTACGAGCAGTACTTC. Full variable domain (remainder filled in from reference TRBV28 and TRBJ2-7): DVKVTQSSRYLVKRTGEKVFLECVQDMDHENMFWYRQDPGLGLRLIYFSYDVKMKEKGDIPEGYSVSREKKERFSLILESASTNQTSMYLCASVSEGLALYEQYFGPGTRLTVT.

The V call is TRBV11-3, the J call TRBJ2-7; TRBD2 is a possible D gene (5 bases). V was shortened by 1 base and J by 0 bases, with 10 bases between the two germline ends. The germline gives CDR1 SGHNT, CDR2 YENEEA. CDR3 length: 15 amino acids. The CDR3, as DNA: TGTGCCAGCAGCTTAGGCGCGGGTGGCTCCTACGAGCAGTACTTC. Translated, it gives CASSLGAGGSYEQYF.

The CDR3 spells CASSPTTDYGYTF. The CDR3 coding sequence is TGTGCCAGCTCACCAACCACAGACTATGGCTACACCTTC. The V gene is TRBV18, the J gene TRBJ1-2; no reliable D call. The germline V gene has CDR1 KGHSH and CDR2 LQKENI. V lost 2 bases to trimming and J lost 3 bases, with 7 bases between them. The CDR3 extends over 13 amino acids.

This clonotype was detected only a few times. This sequence joins TRBV7-2 and TRBJ1-3, with D perhaps matching TRBD1 (5 bases). The germline V and J ends were trimmed by 1 base and 2 bases, with 15 bases remaining between them. The CDR3 loop spans 17 amino acids. The germline V gene has CDR1 SGHTA and CDR2 FQGNSA. The CDR3: CASSLVSPREAGNTIYF. CDR3 nucleotides: TGTGCCAGCAGCTTAGTCTCCCCCAGGGAGGCTGGAAACACCATATATTTT.

The gene calls are TRBV6-1 and TRBJ2-3; 11 nucleotides agree with TRBD1. Germline V gene sequence: CDR1 MNHNS, CDR2 SASEGT. The CDR3 consists of 15 residues. V was pared by 2 bases and J by 4 bases, with 2 bases of the junction left unmatched. CDR3 nucleotides: TGTGCCAGCAGTGAATGGGGACAGGGGGCAGATACGCAGTATTTT. Its translation: CASSEWGQGADTQYF.

In its sample, this clonotype was seen a few times. This chain uses TRBV6-2 or TRBV6-3 with TRBJ1-5; no clear D gene. The ends were cut back, 6 bases at V and 2 bases at J, with 17 bases in the middle. Germline CDR1 reads MNHEY; CDR2 reads SVGEGT. The CDR3 consists of 16 residues. CDR3 in amino acids: CASRLSGFGGNQPQHF. In DNA form, the CDR3 reads TGTGCCAGCAGGCTTTCGGGGTTTGGAGGCAATCAGCCCCAGCATTTT.

This clonotype was counted only a few times. The chain carries TRBV7-2 and TRBJ1-6; unclear D gene. The CDR3 length is 18 residues. V was cut by 5 bases and J by 0 bases, with 17 bases left in between. Germline V gene lookup returns CDR1 SGHTA and CDR2 FQGNSA. CDR3 nucleotide sequence: TGTGCCAGCAGCCCCCCCGTTGGCGGGAACTCCTATAATTCACCCCTCCACTTT. Protein: CASSPPVGGNSYNSPLHF.

V usage is TRBV5-1 and J usage is TRBJ1-1; D unclear. The CDR3 is 13 residues long. Germline V gene data show CDR1 as SGHRS and CDR2 as YFSETQ. Trimming removed 4 bases at V and 4 bases at J, with 11 bases between. In DNA, the CDR3 is TGCGCCAGCAGCCCGCTCAGCGGCACTGAAGCTTTCTTT. This sequence encodes CASSPLSGTEAFF. Looking up the rest from reference TRBV5-1 and TRBJ1-1 gives the full variable domain: KAGVTQTPRYLIKTRGQQVTLSCSPISGHRSVSWYQQTPGQGLQFLFEYFSETQRNKGNFPGRFSGRQFSNSRSEMNVSTLELGDSALYLCASSPLSGTEAFFGQGTRLTVV.

This clonotype was detected a few times. The V gene is TRBV24-1, the J gene TRBJ1-1; D might be TRBD1 (5 bases). V dropped 5 bases and J dropped 6 bases, with 15 bases sitting between them. The V gene's germline CDR1 is KGHDR and CDR2 SFDVKD. The CDR3 is made up of 14 amino acids. The CDR3 DNA reads TGTGCCACCAGTGCGAGCCAGGGACGAGCTGAAGCTTTCTTT. Translated, it gives CATSASQGRAEAFF.

This chain connects TRBV28 to TRBJ1-1, with 7 positions matching TRBD1. This CDR3 spans 13 amino acids. Germline V CDR1 and CDR2: MDHEN, SYDVKM. V lost 7 bases, J lost 7 bases, and 9 bases stayed unmatched. The CDR3 reads CASKDLGQHEAFF. CDR3 bases: TGTGCCAGCAAAGATTTGGGACAGCATGAAGCTTTCTTT.

In this sample, this clonotype turned up a few times. The chain joins TRBV20-1 to TRBJ1-1; a weak D match, TRBD1 (6 bases). Germline lookup yields CDR1 DFQATT and CDR2 SNEGSKA (reference sequence). There are 14 residues in the CDR3. V was clipped by 6 bases and J by 0 bases, with 14 bases between them. The CDR3 sequence: CSATPGHMNTEAFF. In nucleotides, the CDR3 is TGCAGTGCAACCCCGGGACACATGAACACTGAAGCTTTCTTT.

This clonotype appeared a few times. V and J are TRBV12-3 or TRBV12-4 and TRBJ1-2; maybe TRBD1 (6 bases). The CDR3 is 13 amino acids. V was cut by 5 bases and J by 2 bases, with 9 bases left in between. The CDR3 is CASSTGPNYGYTF. CDR3 sequence (DNA): TGTGCCAGCAGTACAGGGCCCAACTATGGCTACACCTTC.

The gene calls are TRBV7-3 and TRBJ2-5; TRBD1 agrees at 10 bases. Trimming removed 2 bases from V and 2 bases from J; junction bases left unmatched: 5. Germline CDR1 SGHTA, CDR2 FQGTGA. This CDR3 is 16 amino acids long. This CDR3 is CASSLSGTGAQETQYF. CDR3 sequence (DNA): TGTGCCAGCAGCTTATCCGGGACAGGGGCGCAAGAGACCCAGTACTTC.

This clonotype is termed medium-sized (0.01 to 0.1%). The chain carries TRBV6-2 or TRBV6-3 and TRBJ1-6; no reliable D call. CDR1 and CDR2 (germline): MNHEY, SVGEGT. The V end was cut by 6 bases, the J end by 4 bases, with 10 bases between. The CDR3 contains 14 residues. The CDR3 DNA follows: TGTGCCAGCAGCGACACCTTGTATAATTCACCCCTCCACTTT. Amino acids: CASSDTLYNSPLHF.

Only a few counts were recorded for this clonotype. The chain carries TRBV23-1 and TRBJ2-5; tentative D call: TRBD2 (5 bases). TRBV23-1 is labeled an ORF, and its function is uncertain. Between the trimmed V and J ends, which lost 4 bases and 5 bases, there was a span of 20 bases. The CDR3 consists of 16 residues. This CDR3 reads CASSLLTVARVETQYF. The CDR3 DNA follows: TGCGCCAGCAGTCTCCTTACAGTGGCGAGGGTTGAGACCCAGTACTTC.

The chain combines TRBV5-6 with TRBJ2-2, with TRBD1 identical over 7 bases. CDR3 length: 16 residues. Germline CDR1 SGHDT, CDR2 YYEEEE. Trimming cost V 5 bases and J 4 bases; bases outside gene matches: 11. The CDR3 DNA reads as TGTGCCAGCAGTCAGATCGACAGGGAGACCACCGGGGAGCTGTTTTTT. Encoded protein: CASSQIDRETTGELFF.

The CDR3 here is CSAGTRGPRNTIYF. Written as DNA, the CDR3 is TGCAGTGCTGGAACGCGGGGCCCTAGAAACACCATATATTTT. The chain links TRBV20-1 to TRBJ1-3; TRBD1 might be the D (5 bases). Germline CDR1 is DFQATT and CDR2 is SNEGSKA (reference sequence). Between the trimmed V and J ends, which lost 5 bases and 5 bases, there was a span of 16 bases. This CDR3 has 14 residues.

The gene calls are TRBV6-1 and TRBJ2-5, with 7 bases aligning to TRBD1. The V segment lost 6 bases and the J segment 7 bases; nucleotides outside the gene matches: 11. CDR1 is MNHNS, CDR2 SASEGT, per germline. This CDR3 is built from 14 residues. CDR3 loop: CASRKGQLQGTQYF. The CDR3 DNA is TGTGCCAGCAGAAAGGGACAGCTACAGGGGACCCAGTACTTC.

The rearrangement links TRBV6-4 to TRBJ2-7; 7 bases line up with TRBD1. Germline trimming cut 7 bases from V and 1 base from J; bases unmatched to any gene: 16. This CDR3 contains 17 residues. Per the germline V gene, CDR1 is MRHNA and CDR2 is SNTAGT. The CDR3 sequence: CASTPTFLRTGSYEQYF. The DNA of the CDR3 is TGTGCCAGCACCCCAACCTTCCTCAGGACAGGTTCCTACGAGCAGTACTTC.

This clonotype was observed a few times. The chain combines TRBV10-2 with TRBJ1-1; 10 bases are a match to TRBD1. CDR1 WSHSY and CDR2 SAAADI come from the germline V gene. V lost 2 bases, J lost 8 bases, and 5 bases stayed unmatched. CDR3 length: 14 amino acids. CDR3 in DNA: TGCGCCAGCAGTGAGCGACAGGGGGCGAGGGAAGCTTTCTTT. The encoded protein is CASSERQGAREAFF.

The gene calls are TRBV20-1 and TRBJ2-2; a weak D match, TRBD1 (5 bases). CDR3 length: 14 amino acids. V was pared by 3 bases and J by 2 bases, with 10 bases between. Germline-derived CDR1 and CDR2 are DFQATT and SNEGSKA (reference sequence). The CDR3 nucleotides are TGCAGTGCTAGTGGCAGGGCTAACACCGGGGAGCTGTTTTTT. Encoded protein: CSASGRANTGELFF.

This rearrangement joins TRBV30 to TRBJ1-5; 7 nucleotides line up with TRBD1. The junction had 6 bases not matched to a gene; V was cut back by 0 bases and J by 7 bases. Germline CDR1 is GTSNPN and CDR2 is SVGIG (reference sequence). CDR3 length equals 14 residues. The CDR3 spells CAWSVLRGQQPQHF. The CDR3 coding sequence is TGTGCCTGGAGTGTACTAAGGGGGCAACAGCCCCAGCATTTT.